The T cell receptor (beta chain) under discussion was sequenced for a study of OX40 agonist ivuxolimab in advanced cancers. Looking at the study overall: The study gave patients intravenous ivuxolimab at 0.01 to 10 mg/kg every 2 weeks. Patients enrolled in dose escalation were diagnosed with hepatocellular carcinoma, melanoma, renal cell or head and neck cancer. Among those enrolled, mean age was about 63 years (range about 23 to 90) and 70% to 85% were male. Study-level points and caveats: Mean expanded clone counts were higher in CD8+ than CD4+ T cells.

Clones were sequenced by immunoSEQ multiplex PCR, and TCRdb holds only the in-frame ones, with some missing. Of about 69,000 clones listed, roughly 92% are singletons. V shed 1 base and J 0 bases; nucleotides not matched to a gene: 9. The CDR3 is 19 amino acids. In germline, CDR1 is SGHAT, CDR2 FQNNGV. For this clone: Its antigen is currently unknown.

This specimen consisted of CD4+ or CD8+ T cells sorted from blood, obtained in a trial of the OX40 agonist ivuxolimab. This sequence was found in an adult with an advanced solid tumor such as melanoma, head and neck, liver or kidney cancer. The rearrangement uses TRBV11-2 and TRBJ1-4; TRBD1 agrees at 9 bases. This CDR3 reads CASSLARGQGHATNEKLFF. Written as DNA, the CDR3 is TGTGCCAGCAGCTTAGCCCGGGGACAGGGACATGCAACTAATGAAAAACTGTTTTTT.